Shown below are 6 T cell receptor beta chains from a single sample sequenced in a study of blood T cell repertoires in COVID-19 (dated by TCRdb to 2019 to 2021). The library was obtained by the immunoSEQ multiplex PCR assay. This is the immuneACCESS table as TCRdb keeps it, with only in-frame sequences that have V and J called. A part of the clones is gone; compared with another copy, unresolved V genes explain less than half, and the rest is unexplained. This sample gives 230,000 or so clones in total; roughly 84% of them show up just once. Approximately 6.6% of the sample goes to the ten largest clones. The sequenced sample consisted of PBMCs or T cells enriched from blood (not recorded which). These receptors were collected from a woman aged 45-65 years who had been exposed to COVID-19.

The V gene is TRBV3-1 (or the pseudogene TRBV3-2), the J gene TRBJ1-4, with D unresolved. The CDR3 is made up of 16 amino acids. Per germline, CDR1 LGHDT and CDR2 YNNKEL (reference sequence). The V end lost 0 bases, the J end lost 0 bases, and 8 bases lay between the germline ends. The CDR3 DNA sequence: TGTGCCAGCAGCCAAGATTCCGGGGCAACTAATGAAAAACTGTTTTTT. It codes for CASSQDSGATNEKLFF.

This chain joins TRBV9 and TRBJ2-2; D ambiguous. Trimming pared 3 bases from V and 5 bases from J, leaving 8 bases between. The CDR3 spans 13 residues. Germline lookup yields CDR1 SGDLS and CDR2 YYNGEE. The CDR3 DNA reads as TGTGCCAGCAGCGAGAGTTCGACCGGGGAGCTGTTTTTT. Its translation: CASSESSTGELFF.

The gene calls are TRBV9 and TRBJ1-2; D may be TRBD1 (6 bases). V lost 4 bases and J lost 8, with 21 bases in between. The length of the CDR3 is 15 residues. The germline V gene encodes CDR1 SGDLS and CDR2 YYNGEE. The CDR3 region is CASSTSLQGTGGYTF. The CDR3 region has the DNA TGTGCCAGCAGCACCTCTTTACAGGGTACCGGCGGCTACACCTTC.

The V call is TRBV27, the J call TRBJ1-2; the D is unclear. The germline CDR1 and CDR2 sequences are MNHEY and SMNVEV (reference sequence). The ends were cut back, 7 bases at V and 1 base at J, with 13 bases in the middle. There are 14 residues in the CDR3. The CDR3 spells CASTSSPGNYGYTF. For the CDR3, the DNA is TGTGCCAGCACCTCCTCCCCCGGTAACTATGGCTACACCTTC.

The rearrangement uses TRBV30 and TRBJ2-7, with no clear D. The CDR3 is 12 residues long. Looked up from germline, CDR1 is GTSNPN and CDR2 is SVGIG (reference sequence). V shed 3 bases and J shed 4 bases, with 10 bases lying between them. The CDR3 reads CAWSKISYEQYF. The DNA for the CDR3 is TGTGCCTGGAGCAAAATTTCATACGAGCAGTACTTC. The whole variable domain, filled in from reference TRBV30 and TRBJ2-7, reads SQTIHQWPATLVQPVGSPLSLECTVEGTSNPNLYWYRQAAGRGLQLLFYSVGIGQISSEVPQNLSASRPQDRQFILSSKKLLLSDSGFYLCAWSKISYEQYFGPGTRLTVT.

This clone came up a few times. This chain uses TRBV7-9 with TRBJ2-3, with 9 nucleotides matching TRBD2. With 4 bases clipped from V and 1 base from J, the junction kept 0 bases outside the gene matches. Germline assignment: CDR1 SEHNR and CDR2 FQNEAQ (reference sequence). The length of the CDR3 is 14 residues. The CDR3 loop is CASSSSGGTDTQYF. In nucleotides, the CDR3 is TGTGCCAGCAGCTCTAGCGGGGGCACAGATACGCAGTATTTT.